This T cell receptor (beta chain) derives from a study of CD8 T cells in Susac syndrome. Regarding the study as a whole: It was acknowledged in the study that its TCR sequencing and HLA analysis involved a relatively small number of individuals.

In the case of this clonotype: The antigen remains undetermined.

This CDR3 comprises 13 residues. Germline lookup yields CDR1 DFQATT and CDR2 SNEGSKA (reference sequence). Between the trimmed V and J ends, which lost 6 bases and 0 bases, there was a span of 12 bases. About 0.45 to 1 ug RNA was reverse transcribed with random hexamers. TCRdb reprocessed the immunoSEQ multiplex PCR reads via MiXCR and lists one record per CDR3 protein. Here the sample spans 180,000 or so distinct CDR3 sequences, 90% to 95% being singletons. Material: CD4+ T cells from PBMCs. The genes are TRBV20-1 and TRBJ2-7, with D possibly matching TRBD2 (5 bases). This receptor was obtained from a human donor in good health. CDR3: CSAETGISYEQYF. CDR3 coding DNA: TGCAGTGCAGAGACGGGGATCTCCTACGAGCAGTACTTC.